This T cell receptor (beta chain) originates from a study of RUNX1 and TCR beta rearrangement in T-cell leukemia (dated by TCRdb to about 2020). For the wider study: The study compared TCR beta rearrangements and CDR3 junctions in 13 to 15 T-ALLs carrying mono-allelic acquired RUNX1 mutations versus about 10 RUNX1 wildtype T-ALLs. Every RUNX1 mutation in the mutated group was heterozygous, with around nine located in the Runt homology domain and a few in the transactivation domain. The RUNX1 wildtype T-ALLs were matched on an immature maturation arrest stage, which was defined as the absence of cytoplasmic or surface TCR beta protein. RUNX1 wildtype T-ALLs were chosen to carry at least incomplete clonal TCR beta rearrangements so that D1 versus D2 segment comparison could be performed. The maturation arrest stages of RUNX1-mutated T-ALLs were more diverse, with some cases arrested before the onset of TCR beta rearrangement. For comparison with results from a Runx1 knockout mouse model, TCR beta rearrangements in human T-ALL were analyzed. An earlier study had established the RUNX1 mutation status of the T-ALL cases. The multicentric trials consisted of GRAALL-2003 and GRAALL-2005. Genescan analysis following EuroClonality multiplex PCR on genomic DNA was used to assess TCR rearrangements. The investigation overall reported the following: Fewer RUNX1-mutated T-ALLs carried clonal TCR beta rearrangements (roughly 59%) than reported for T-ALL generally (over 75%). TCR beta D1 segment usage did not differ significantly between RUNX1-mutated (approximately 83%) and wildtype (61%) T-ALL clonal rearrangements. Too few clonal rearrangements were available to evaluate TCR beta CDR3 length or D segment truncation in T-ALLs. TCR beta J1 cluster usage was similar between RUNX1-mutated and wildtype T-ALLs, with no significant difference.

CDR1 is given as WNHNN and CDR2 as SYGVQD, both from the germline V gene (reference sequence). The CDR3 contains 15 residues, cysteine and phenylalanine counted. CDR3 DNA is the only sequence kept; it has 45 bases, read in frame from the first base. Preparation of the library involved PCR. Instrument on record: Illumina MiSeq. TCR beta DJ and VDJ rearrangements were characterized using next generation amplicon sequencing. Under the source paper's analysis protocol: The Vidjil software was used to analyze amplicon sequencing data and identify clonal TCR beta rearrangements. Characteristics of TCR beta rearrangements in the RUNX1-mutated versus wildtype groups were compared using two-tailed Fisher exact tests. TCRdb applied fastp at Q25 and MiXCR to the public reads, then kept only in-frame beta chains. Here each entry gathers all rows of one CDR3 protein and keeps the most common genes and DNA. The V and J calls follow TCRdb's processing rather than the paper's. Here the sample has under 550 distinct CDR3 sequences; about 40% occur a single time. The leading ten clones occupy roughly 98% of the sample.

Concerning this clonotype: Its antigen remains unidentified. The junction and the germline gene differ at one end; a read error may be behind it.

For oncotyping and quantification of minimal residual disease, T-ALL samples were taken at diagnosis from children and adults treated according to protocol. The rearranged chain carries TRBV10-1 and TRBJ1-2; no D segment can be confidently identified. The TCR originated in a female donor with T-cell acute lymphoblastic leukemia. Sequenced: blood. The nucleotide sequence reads TGCTCCAGCCTTGCTTCGAGTTCCCCCTCCTCTGGCTACACCTTC. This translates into CSSLASSSPSSGYTF.